The clone carrying this T cell receptor beta chain was seen a handful of times. Its antigen is as yet unknown. The CDR3 sequence is 14 residues long. Trimming pared 1 base from V and 7 bases from J, leaving 11 bases between. Germline V gene data show CDR1 as SGHTA and CDR2 as FQGNSA. Primers used in a second PCR of about 6 to 11 cycles were a sample-barcoded 5' primer and a J-beta primer mix. A template-switch adaptor with 12 random nucleotides tagged each cDNA molecule. TCRdb processed the 5' RACE reads anew with MiXCR; each CDR3 protein has one entry. Of over 600,000 distinct CDR3 sequences in the sample, under 25% were seen once. All donors came from Russia, were Caucasian and healthy, and spanned ages about 6 to 100. This record comes from a study of blood T cells in healthy people across ages. Study-wide background: About one barcoded TCR beta cDNA was captured per two T cells. Study-level findings and limits: Relative to aged donors, long-lived donors carried more naive CD4+ cells and displayed higher diversity.

The TCR comes from a man aged 65 to 85 in good health. V and J are TRBV7-2 and TRBJ2-4; possibly TRBD1 or TRBD2 for D (5 bases each). Material for sequencing was blood. CDR3 DNA: TGTGCCAGCAGCTTAGGGGGGTTAGGGAACATTCAGTACTTC. Encoded protein: CASSLGGLGNIQYF.